Sequencing of this T cell receptor (beta chain) was carried out in a study of shared clonotypes between healthy human individuals. Using immunoSEQ multiplex PCR, the repertoire was profiled, and TCRdb retains in-frame clones only, with some absent. The sample records 700,000 or so clones, 60% to 80% being singletons. Trimming took off 6 bases at V and 11 bases at J, with 10 bases between the two ends. The CDR3 has 10 amino acids. Looked up from germline, CDR1 is MDHEN and CDR2 is SYDVKM. The J gene is TRBJ1-1, the V gene TRBV28, with no clear D. The receptor's source is a woman aged 30 to 39 in good health. The sequenced sample consisted of memory CD4+ T cells sorted from blood. The sample's subset: CD45RA-negative fraction. This CDR3 is CASRNHGAFF. In DNA, the CDR3 is TGTGCCAGCAGAAACCATGGGGCTTTCTTT. The whole variable domain, filled in from reference TRBV28 and TRBJ1-1, reads DVKVTQSSRYLVKRTGEKVFLECVQDMDHENMFWYRQDPGLGLRLIYFSYDVKMKEKGDIPEGYSVSREKKERFSLILESASTNQTSMYLCASRNHGAFFGQGTRLTVV.